The 20 T cell receptor beta chains in this list originate from one sample, sequenced in a study of blood T cell repertoires in COVID-19. Assay used: immunoSEQ multiplex PCR; TCRdb lists only in-frame clones, some missing. The sample lists around 69,000 clones, 80% to 90% occurring once. The sample comprised peripheral blood. The receptors were sampled from a woman in her 70s with acute or convalescent COVID-19.

This clone has only one observation. V and J are TRBV19 and TRBJ2-1; D may be TRBD2 (5 bases). V lost 6 bases and J lost 8, with 20 bases in between. The CDR3 totals 15 residues. Germline assignment: CDR1 LNHDA and CDR2 SQIVND (reference sequence). The CDR3 coding sequence is TGTGCCAGTAGCGACGGGGTACAGCGAGGCGATGAGCAGTTCTTC. It is translated as CASSDGVQRGDEQFF.

The CDR3 bases are TGTGCCAGCAACTCAAGGGGAGTAGCGGGAGAGACCTACGAGCAGTACTTC. Encoded protein: CASNSRGVAGETYEQYF. V gene TRBV5-6 combines with J gene TRBJ2-7, with 9 positions matching TRBD2. Germline CDR1 SGHDT, CDR2 YYEEEE. The CDR3 runs to 17 residues. J lost 2 bases, V lost 6 bases, and 15 bases had no gene match.

This clone came up a few times. J is TRBJ1-1 and V is TRBV28; possible D gene TRBD1, 6 bases. Germline CDR1 MDHEN, CDR2 SYDVKM. With 7 bases removed from V and 5 bases from J, the gap between germline ends came to 14 bases. This CDR3 has 13 amino acids. DNA for the CDR3: TGTGCCAGCACCTGGGGGGGGCGAACTGAAGCTTTCTTT. Translation: CASTWGGRTEAFF.

The chain employs TRBV6-1 and TRBJ1-3; D unresolved. The CDR3 is 14 residues long. Germline V gives CDR1 MNHNS, CDR2 SASEGT. The V and J ends lost 2 bases and 4 bases respectively, with 9 bases between them. The CDR3 nucleotides are TGTGCCAGCAGTGAAACAGACCCCGGAAACACCATATATTTT. It codes for CASSETDPGNTIYF.

This chain joins TRBV27 and TRBJ1-2, with a possible D match to TRBD1 (5 bases). Germline CDR1 is MNHEY and CDR2 is SMNVEV (reference sequence). The CDR3 contains 11 residues. Trimming left V 6 bases short and J 4 bases short, with 6 bases between. CDR3 sequence (DNA): TGTGCCAGCAGCGGGGGCTATGGCTACACCTTC. Translating gives CASSGGYGYTF.

The chain couples TRBV5-6 to TRBJ2-5, with 7 bases aligning to TRBD2. V shed 1 base, J shed 2 bases, and the junction held 8 bases outside the gene matches. The germline V gene has CDR1 SGHDT and CDR2 YYEEEE. The CDR3 totals 16 residues. The CDR3 here is CASSLQRRGLQETQYF. In DNA, the CDR3 is TGTGCCAGCAGCTTGCAACGGCGGGGACTACAAGAGACCCAGTACTTC.

This chain links TRBV7-9 with TRBJ1-5; tentative D call: TRBD1 (5 bases). Germline V gene lookup returns CDR1 SEHNR and CDR2 FQNEAQ (reference sequence). The CDR3 is made up of 13 amino acids. V was shortened by 2 bases and J by 7 bases, with 9 bases between the two germline ends. As DNA, the CDR3 is TGTGCCAGCAGCTTAAGCTCAGGGCAGCCCCAGCATTTT. Its protein product is CASSLSSGQPQHF. The whole variable domain, remainder taken from reference TRBV7-9 and TRBJ1-5, is DTGVSQNPRHKITKRGQNVTFRCDPISEHNRLYWYRQTLGQGPEFLTYFQNEAQLEKSRLLSDRFSAERPKGSFSTLEIQRTEQGDSAMYLCASSLSSGQPQHFGDGTRLSIL.

The chain recombines TRBV5-1 with TRBJ1-4; the match to TRBD1 covers 8 bases. Unmatched junction bases numbered 4, after V lost 4 bases and J lost 2 bases. The CDR3 runs 15 residues. The V gene's germline CDR1 is SGHRS and CDR2 YFSETQ. CDR3 sequence: CASSPGDRTNEKLFF. The CDR3 DNA follows: TGCGCCAGCAGCCCGGGGGACAGGACTAATGAAAAACTGTTTTTT.

The chain uses TRBV5-1 and TRBJ2-1, with TRBD2 matching 7 bases. V was pared by 4 bases and J by 0 bases, with 7 bases of the junction left unmatched. This CDR3 is built from 16 residues. Germline values: CDR1 SGHRS, CDR2 YFSETQ. In DNA, the CDR3 is TGCGCCAGCAGCCCGCCCGAGCGGGGCTCCTACAATGAGCAGTTCTTC. It translates to CASSPPERGSYNEQFF.

In its sample, this clone was seen a few times. The chain links TRBV7-8 to TRBJ2-6; no clear D gene. Trimming shortened V by 4 bases and J by 0 bases, and 4 bases separated the two germline ends. There are 14 residues in the CDR3. Germline V gene sequence: CDR1 SGHVS, CDR2 FQNEAQ. The chain's CDR3 is CASSSSSGANVLTF. In DNA, the CDR3 is TGTGCCAGCAGCTCTAGCTCTGGGGCCAACGTCCTGACTTTC.

The chain uses TRBV4-1 and TRBJ2-1; 9 positions agree with TRBD2. This CDR3 region has 13 residues. Trimming took 5 bases from V and 6 from J; bases not matched to a gene: 2. Germline CDR1 is MGHRA and CDR2 is YSYEKL. In DNA, the CDR3 is TGCGCCAGCAGCATAGCGGGAGCCAATGAGCAGTTCTTC. This sequence encodes CASSIAGANEQFF.

This sequence joins TRBV5-1 and TRBJ2-1, with D possibly being TRBD2 (6 bases). Per the germline V gene, CDR1 is SGHRS and CDR2 is YFSETQ. This CDR3 contains 14 residues. Between the trimmed V and J ends, which lost 3 bases and 8 bases, there was a span of 15 bases. This CDR3 reads CASSSGLFVDEQFF. For the CDR3, the DNA is TGCGCCAGCAGCTCAGGACTATTTGTCGATGAGCAGTTCTTC.

The chain combines TRBV7-9 with TRBJ2-5; the D gene is possibly TRBD1 (6 bases). The CDR3 is 12 residues long. Germline values: CDR1 SEHNR, CDR2 FQNEAQ (reference sequence). Trimming removed 5 bases from V and 9 bases from J, with 13 bases in between. The CDR3, as DNA: TGTGCCAGCAGCCCAGGGGTCTTGGCCCAGTACTTC. It is translated as CASSPGVLAQYF.

In its sample, this clone was seen a few times. This chain joins TRBV12-5 and TRBJ1-4; the match to TRBD1 covers 8 bases. The CDR3 length is 14 residues. V lost 3 bases and J lost 8; bases outside the gene matches: 5. Germline loops: CDR1 LGHNT, CDR2 FRNRAP. CDR3 sequence reads: CASGFSGGKEKLFF. The DNA of the CDR3 is TGTGCTAGTGGTTTTTCAGGGGGCAAAGAAAAACTGTTTTTT.

The CDR3 DNA reads TGTGCCAGAAGGGGGCCCGGGACAGGGCTCTACGAGCAGTACTTC. It codes for CARRGPGTGLYEQYF. The rearrangement links TRBV5-3 to TRBJ2-7; 9 bases match TRBD1. TRBV5-3 is an open reading frame, and its role is uncertain. The CDR3 spans 15 residues. Trimming cost V 5 bases and J 3 bases; bases outside gene matches: 9.

V is TRBV9 and J is TRBJ1-1, with TRBD1 identical over 11 bases. The CDR3 covers 15 residues. The J segment lost 4 bases and the V segment lost 0 bases, leaving 2 bases of the junction unmatched. The germline gives CDR1 SGDLS, CDR2 YYNGEE. In nucleotides, the CDR3 is TGTGCCAGCAGCGTAGAAGGGACAGGGGGCACTGAAGCTTTCTTT. It is translated as CASSVEGTGGTEAFF.

This chain connects TRBV7-9 to TRBJ2-1; TRBD2 aligns across 8 bases. CDR3 length: 15 amino acids. Unmatched junction bases numbered 6, after V lost 5 bases and J lost 3 bases. Germline V gene data show CDR1 as SEHNR and CDR2 as FQNEAQ (reference sequence). The CDR3 bases are TGTGCCAGCAGCCCCCGGACTAGCAGCTACAATGAGCAGTTCTTC. Its translation: CASSPRTSSYNEQFF.

The chain employs TRBV11-3 and TRBJ2-1, with TRBD1 as a possible D gene (6 bases). V was cut by 4 bases and J by 2 bases, with 18 bases left in between. Germline V CDR1 and CDR2: SGHNT, YENEEA. The CDR3 runs 17 residues. CDR3 sequence: CASSYIPTGPPYNEQFF. The CDR3 DNA reads as TGTGCCAGCAGCTATATCCCGACAGGACCTCCCTACAATGAGCAGTTCTTC.

This clone showed up just a few times. J is TRBJ2-1 and V is TRBV19; 11 bases are shared with TRBD2. The CDR3 is 15 amino acids. V shed 10 bases, J shed 7 bases, and the junction held 12 bases outside the gene matches. Germline loops: CDR1 LNHDA, CDR2 SQIVND (reference sequence). The CDR3 DNA reads TGTGCCACCTACGCCCCGGGACTAGCGGCAAATGAGCAGTTCTTC. Protein sequence: CATYAPGLAANEQFF.

The chain uses TRBV14 and TRBJ1-3; tentatively, D is TRBD1 (6 bases). The V gene lost 1 base and the J gene lost 0 bases, with 10 bases spanning the gap. This CDR3 comprises 16 residues. Germline V gene lookup returns CDR1 SGHDN and CDR2 FVKESK. The CDR3 sequence is CASSQVGHYSGNTIYF. The CDR3 coding sequence is TGTGCCAGCAGCCAAGTGGGACATTACTCTGGAAACACCATATATTTT. The complete variable domain, with remaining parts taken from reference TRBV14 and TRBJ1-3, reads EAGVTQFPSHSVIEKGQTVTLRCDPISGHDNLYWYRRVMGKEIKFLLHFVKESKQDESGMPNNRFLAERTGGTYSTLKVQPAELEDSGVYFCASSQVGHYSGNTIYFGEGSWLTVV.